The 19 T cell receptor beta chains presented below share a single source sample, sequenced in a study of read filtering for tumor transcriptome and immune sequencing. The library was built from about 400 ng RNA with molecular barcoded adaptors for alpha/delta and beta/gamma chains. One entry per CDR3 protein, called by TCRdb with MiXCR from the reads. Of about 22,000 distinct CDR3 sequences in the sample, approximately 13% were seen once. Sequencing input: a population of CD138-negative cells sorted from bone marrow. These receptors originate from a donor over 35 with multiple myeloma.

This clonotype was counted once. V is TRBV27 and J is TRBJ1-6, with TRBD1 as a possible D gene (6 bases). This CDR3 has 13 amino acids. V was cut by 6 bases and J by 11 bases, with 14 bases left in between. Germline V CDR1 and CDR2: MNHEY, SMNVEV (reference sequence). The CDR3 here is CASSKGGVPPLHF. The CDR3 DNA is TGTGCCAGCAGCAAAGGGGGGGTTCCACCCCTCCACTTT.

This clonotype was detected only a few times. The V and J genes are TRBV4-2 and TRBJ2-5; 14 positions match TRBD2. This CDR3 region has 17 residues. Unmatched junction bases numbered 3, after V lost 1 base and J lost 2 bases. Germline V gives CDR1 LGHNA, CDR2 YNFKEQ. The CDR3 coding sequence is TGTGCCAGCAGCCAAGCAGGGACTAGCGGGGGACAAGAGACCCAGTACTTC. It codes for CASSQAGTSGGQETQYF.

The chain links TRBV5-1 to TRBJ2-1; D is uncertain. Trimming pared 0 bases from V and 6 bases from J, leaving 13 bases between. Per germline, CDR1 SGHRS and CDR2 YFSETQ. The CDR3 covers 15 residues. The CDR3: CASSLVASHCNEQFF. The CDR3 nucleotides are TGCGCCAGCAGCTTGGTCGCGAGCCACTGCAATGAGCAGTTCTTC.

This clonotype was counted many times. This chain's CDR3 is CASSFGRYNEQFF. The CDR3 DNA follows: TGTGCCAGCAGCTTTGGCAGATACAATGAGCAGTTCTTC. The V call is TRBV13, the J call TRBJ2-1; the D is unclear. CDR3 length: 13 residues. The V gene lost 3 bases and the J gene lost 4 bases, with 7 bases spanning the gap. Germline lookup yields CDR1 PRHDT and CDR2 FYEKMQ (reference sequence).

With respect to this clonotype: A much bigger clone sits one base away, suggesting this may be a read error. The rearrangement joins TRBV7-2 to TRBJ2-1; D uncertain. Germline V gene data show CDR1 as SGHTA and CDR2 as FQGNSA. CDR3 length equals 13 residues. In DNA form, the CDR3 reads TGTGCCAGCAGAGAATTCTCCTACAATGGGCAGTTCTTC. As protein: CASREFSYNGQFF. The whole variable domain, filled in from reference TRBV7-2 and TRBJ2-1, reads GAGVSQSPSNKVTEKGKDVELRCDPISGHTALYWYRQSLGQGLEFLIYFQGNSAPDKSGLPSDRFSAERTGGSVSTLTIQRTQQEDSAVYLCASREFSYNGQFFGPGTRLTVL.

This clonotype occurred many times. The CDR3 here is CASSFRTATYEQYF. In nucleotides, the CDR3 is TGCGCCAGCAGCTTTCGGACAGCCACCTACGAGCAGTACTTC. This chain uses TRBV5-1 with TRBJ2-7, with a weak D call TRBD1 (6 bases). V was shortened by 2 bases and J by 2 bases, with 11 bases between the two germline ends. The CDR3 extends over 14 amino acids. Germline lookup yields CDR1 SGHRS and CDR2 YFSETQ.

This clonotype came up many times. V and J are TRBV5-6 and TRBJ1-2; D ambiguous. Germline V gene sequence: CDR1 SGHDT, CDR2 YYEEEE. The CDR3 covers 14 residues. Trimming pared 0 bases from V and 4 bases from J, leaving 10 bases between. CDR3 region: CASSLDGHGYGYTF. CDR3 DNA: TGTGCCAGCAGCTTGGACGGTCACGGCTATGGCTACACCTTC. Together with reference TRBV5-6 and TRBJ1-2, the CDR3 gives the full variable domain: DAGVTQSPTHLIKTRGQQVTLRCSPKSGHDTVSWYQQALGQGPQFIFQYYEEEERQRGNFPDRFSGHQFPNYSSELNVNALLLGDSALYLCASSLDGHGYGYTFGSGTRLTVV.

This clonotype has a count of ten or more. This chain links TRBV7-2 with TRBJ2-3, with D perhaps matching TRBD2 (6 bases). This CDR3 is 17 amino acids long. CDR1 SGHTA and CDR2 FQGNSA come from the germline V gene. V was clipped by 1 base and J by 5 bases, with 19 bases between them. CDR3 nucleotides: TGTGCCAGCAGCTTAGGGATGGGAGGTCCCAGACGAGATACGCAGTATTTT. This sequence encodes CASSLGMGGPRRDTQYF.

This clonotype occurred many times. This chain joins TRBV18 and TRBJ2-1; tentative D call: TRBD2 (5 bases). The CDR3 consists of 16 residues. CDR1 and CDR2 (germline): KGHSH, LQKENI. V shed 1 base and J shed 0 bases, with 10 bases lying between them. The CDR3 nucleotides are TGTGCCAGCTCACCACTAGCGCTGAGCTCCTACAATGAGCAGTTCTTC. Its protein is CASSPLALSSYNEQFF.

This clonotype came up many times. This chain uses TRBV30 with TRBJ2-7, with D possibly being TRBD2 (5 bases). Germline V gene lookup returns CDR1 GTSNPN and CDR2 SVGIG (reference sequence). The CDR3 totals 12 residues. The V and J ends lost 3 bases and 5 bases respectively, with 11 bases between them. This CDR3 reads CAWSGGGNEQYF. In DNA, the CDR3 is TGTGCCTGGAGCGGTGGAGGAAACGAGCAGTACTTC.

Many counts were recorded for this clonotype. V gene TRBV20-1 combines with J gene TRBJ2-3; D is undetermined. Trimming removed 1 base at V and 1 base at J, with 12 bases between. This CDR3 spans 15 amino acids. Germline lookup yields CDR1 DFQATT and CDR2 SNEGSKA (reference sequence). The chain's CDR3 is CSARARLAGTDTQYF. The CDR3 DNA reads as TGCAGTGCTAGAGCTCGGTTAGCAGGCACAGATACGCAGTATTTT.

The V and J genes are TRBV12-3 or TRBV12-4 and TRBJ2-4, with D perhaps matching TRBD1 (6 bases). The CDR3 consists of 14 residues. V lost 5 bases, J lost 1 base, and 9 bases lay in between. CDR3 region: CASSKQGAKNIQYF. CDR3 coding DNA: TGTGCCAGCAGTAAACAGGGTGCCAAAAACATTCAGTACTTC.

The table lists this clonotype with many counts. The rearrangement joins TRBV28 to TRBJ2-7; D call uncertain. V lost 6 bases and J lost 6, with 12 bases in between. The CDR3 is 12 amino acids. In germline, CDR1 is MDHEN, CDR2 SYDVKM. The DNA of the CDR3 is TGTGCCAGCAGCCCCCCGGTGGTCGAGCAGTACTTC. Translated: CASSPPVVEQYF. The full variable domain, rest sourced from reference TRBV28 and TRBJ2-7, is DVKVTQSSRYLVKRTGEKVFLECVQDMDHENMFWYRQDPGLGLRLIYFSYDVKMKEKGDIPEGYSVSREKKERFSLILESASTNQTSMYLCASSPPVVEQYFGPGTRLTVT.

Points on this clonotype: A much larger clonotype is one base distant, so this may be a read error. The chain joins TRBV6-2 or TRBV6-3 to TRBJ2-1; TRBD2 matches at 7 bases. Germline V gene data show CDR1 as MNHEY and CDR2 as SVGEGT. V trimming: 5 bases; J trimming: 9 bases; junction bases outside the gene matches: 7. This CDR3 comprises 13 residues. The CDR3 sequence is CASSVGTKSEQFF. Here the CDR3 DNA reads TGTGCCAGCAGTGTCGGGACTAAAAGTGAGCAGTTCTTC.

This clonotype was detected ten times or more. The chain recombines TRBV5-1 with TRBJ2-7; D gene uncertain. Germline CDR1 is SGHRS and CDR2 is YFSETQ. This CDR3 region has 13 residues. V lost 4 bases, J lost 3 bases, and 11 bases lay in between. CDR3 nucleotide sequence: TGCGCCAGCAGCAACGACCCAAACTACGAGCAGTACTTC. Residues: CASSNDPNYEQYF.

A few counts support this clonotype. V and J are TRBV7-9 and TRBJ2-7; the match to TRBD1 covers 8 bases. The CDR3 is 15 residues long. V gave up 5 bases and J gave up 3 bases; unmatched junction bases: 9. Germline V gives CDR1 SEHNR, CDR2 FQNEAQ (reference sequence). CDR3 residues: CASSGKGQAHYEQYF. The CDR3 region has the DNA TGTGCCAGCAGCGGGAAGGGACAGGCACACTACGAGCAGTACTTC.

This clonotype is a singleton in its sample. Given a much more abundant clone one base away, this may be a read error. V usage is TRBV6-2 or TRBV6-3 and J usage is TRBJ2-7; D is unresolved. Germline V gives CDR1 MNHEY, CDR2 SVGEGT. This CDR3 is 13 amino acids long. The CDR3 coding sequence is TGTGCCGGCAGTAGAGGTTACTCCTACGAGCAGTACTTC. Translating gives CAGSRGYSYEQYF.

This clonotype has ten or more counts. The chain uses TRBV19 and TRBJ1-1, with no clear D. Germline V gene data show CDR1 as LNHDA and CDR2 as SQIVND (reference sequence). The germline V and J ends were trimmed by 2 bases and 0 bases, with 7 bases remaining between them. This CDR3 contains 14 residues. Here the CDR3 reads CASSISRLNTEAFF. CDR3 nucleotides: TGTGCCAGTAGTATATCACGGTTGAACACTGAAGCTTTCTTT.

This clonotype showed up many times. The chain is built from TRBV19 and TRBJ2-1; 11 bases are shared with TRBD2. The CDR3 has 15 residues. Unmatched junction bases numbered 4, after V lost 7 bases and J lost 2 bases. Germline CDR1 reads LNHDA; CDR2 reads SQIVND (reference sequence). CDR3 in amino acids: CASTLAGGAYNEQFF. Here the CDR3 DNA reads TGTGCCAGTACATTAGCGGGAGGGGCCTACAATGAGCAGTTCTTC.